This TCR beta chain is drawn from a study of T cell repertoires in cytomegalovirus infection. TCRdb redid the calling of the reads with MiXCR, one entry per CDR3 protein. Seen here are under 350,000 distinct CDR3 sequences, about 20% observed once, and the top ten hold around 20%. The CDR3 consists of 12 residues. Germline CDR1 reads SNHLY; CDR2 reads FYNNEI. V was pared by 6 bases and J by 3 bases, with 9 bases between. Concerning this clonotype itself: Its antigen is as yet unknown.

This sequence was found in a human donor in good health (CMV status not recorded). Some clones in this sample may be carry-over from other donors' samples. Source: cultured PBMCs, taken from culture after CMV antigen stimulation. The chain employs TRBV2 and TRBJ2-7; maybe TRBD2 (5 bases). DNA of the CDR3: TGTGCCAGCAGGGACGGGGACTACGAGCAGTACGTC. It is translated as CASRDGDYEQYV.